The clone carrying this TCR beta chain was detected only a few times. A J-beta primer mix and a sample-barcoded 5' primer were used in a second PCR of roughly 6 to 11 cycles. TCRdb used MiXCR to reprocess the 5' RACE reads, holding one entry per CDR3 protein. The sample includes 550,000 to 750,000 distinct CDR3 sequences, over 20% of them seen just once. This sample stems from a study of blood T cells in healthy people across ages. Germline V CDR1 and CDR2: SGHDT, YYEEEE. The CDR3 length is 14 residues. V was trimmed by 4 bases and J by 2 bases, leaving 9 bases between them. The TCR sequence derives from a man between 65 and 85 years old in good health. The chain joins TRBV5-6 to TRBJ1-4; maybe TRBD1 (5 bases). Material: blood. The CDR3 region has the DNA TGTGCCAGCAGCCCTCGGGGGACTAATGAAAAACTGTTTTTT. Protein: CASSPRGTNEKLFF.